Below are 12 T cell receptor beta chains sequenced from a single sample in a study of cytomegalovirus exposure and HLA in healthy donors. The PCR ran on 60 Vbeta and 13 Jbeta primers. Using immunoSEQ multiplex PCR, the repertoire was profiled, and TCRdb retains in-frame clones only, with some absent. The sample records 130,000 or so clones, approximately 89% being singletons. Sequenced: PBMCs. These TCRs come from a woman aged 30 to 39 in good health and CMV-seropositive.

The chain employs TRBV19 and TRBJ2-7, with D perhaps TRBD2 (6 bases). V shed 3 bases and J shed 2 bases, with 14 bases lying between them. The CDR3 is made up of 15 amino acids. Germline V CDR1 and CDR2: LNHDA, SQIVND (reference sequence). The CDR3 region is CASSIIAAPTYEQYF. The CDR3, as DNA: TGTGCCAGTAGTATCATAGCGGCTCCTACCTACGAGCAGTACTTC.

V gene TRBV9 combines with J gene TRBJ2-3, with D uncertain. V lost 2 bases, J lost 0 bases, and 7 bases lay in between. Per germline, CDR1 SGDLS and CDR2 YYNGEE. This CDR3 spans 14 amino acids. The CDR3 DNA is TGTGCCAGCAGCGTTGCCAGTAGCACAGATACGCAGTATTTT. Translating it yields CASSVASSTDTQYF.

This chain links TRBV10-3 with TRBJ2-1; D might be TRBD2 (5 bases). From germline, CDR1 is ENHRY and CDR2 SYGVKD. This CDR3 contains 13 residues. V lost 6 bases and J 7 bases, leaving 13 bases between the germline ends. CDR3 sequence reads: CAIRIASENEQFF. Written as DNA, the CDR3 is TGTGCCATCAGGATAGCGTCGGAGAATGAGCAGTTCTTC.

This clone was counted a few times. V gene TRBV9 combines with J gene TRBJ1-3, with D unresolved. Trimming pared 0 bases from V and 0 bases from J, leaving 7 bases between. CDR3 length equals 15 residues. Germline values: CDR1 SGDLS, CDR2 YYNGEE. CDR3 protein: CASSVGALSGNTIYF. The CDR3 region has the DNA TGTGCCAGCAGCGTAGGGGCGCTCTCTGGAAACACCATATATTTT.

The chain is built from TRBV5-5 and TRBJ2-1; a possible D gene is TRBD1 (5 bases). This CDR3 has 14 residues. The V end was cut by 4 bases, the J end by 5 bases, with 13 bases between. CDR1 and CDR2 from the germline V gene are SGHKS and YYEKEE (reference sequence). DNA of the CDR3: TGTGCCAGCAGCGTGGTTGGGGCGCACAATGAGCAGTTCTTC. Residues: CASSVVGAHNEQFF.

This chain connects TRBV11-2 to TRBJ2-1; no reliable D call. Germline V gene sequence: CDR1 SGHAT, CDR2 FQNNGV. Between the trimmed V and J ends, which lost 1 base and 9 bases, there was a span of 13 bases. The CDR3 extends over 14 amino acids. Here the CDR3 DNA reads TGTGCCAGCAGCTTAGGGGCCAGTTATTTTGAGCAGTTCTTC. Protein product: CASSLGASYFEQFF.

A single count supports this clone. The rearrangement joins TRBV7-2 to TRBJ2-7; a weak D match, TRBD2 (5 bases). Germline-derived CDR1 and CDR2 are SGHTA and FQGNSA. The ends were cut back, 8 bases at V and 1 base at J, with 9 bases in the middle. This CDR3 region has 12 residues. The CDR3 nucleotides read TGTGCCAGCGCGGGCCAGTCCTACGAGCAGTACTTC. Amino acids: CASAGQSYEQYF.

V is TRBV2 and J is TRBJ2-1; D may be TRBD2 (6 bases). Germline-derived CDR1 and CDR2 are SNHLY and FYNNEI. Trimming shortened V by 11 bases and J by 4 bases, and 9 bases separated the two germline ends. The CDR3 consists of 11 residues. The DNA for the CDR3 is TGTGCCGGACGGGGGTACAATGAGCAGTTCTTC. This codes for CAGRGYNEQFF.

V and J are TRBV5-4 and TRBJ2-1, with 12 bases fitting TRBD2. Germline V lookup: CDR1 SGHNT, CDR2 YYREEE (reference sequence). Trimming cost V 4 bases and J 4 bases; bases outside gene matches: 6. CDR3 length: 16 residues. The CDR3 region has the DNA TGTGCCAGCAGCCCGCTAGCGGGAGGGCCGTACAATGAGCAGTTCTTC. It specifies CASSPLAGGPYNEQFF.

The chain carries TRBV14 and TRBJ1-3, with 11 nucleotides matching TRBD1. Germline V lookup: CDR1 SGHDN, CDR2 FVKESK. The CDR3 length is 17 residues. After removal of 3 bases from V and 3 bases from J, the junction contained 7 bases not matched to a gene. The CDR3 region is CASSHLPGQGDGNTIYF. CDR3 bases: TGTGCCAGCAGCCACTTACCGGGACAGGGGGATGGAAACACCATATATTTT.

The V and J genes are TRBV9 and TRBJ1-6; no clear D. This CDR3 contains 16 residues. Trimming left V 0 bases short and J 0 bases short, with 7 bases between. Germline V lookup: CDR1 SGDLS, CDR2 YYNGEE. This chain's CDR3 is CASSVGPSSYNSPLHF. In nucleotides, the CDR3 is TGTGCCAGCAGCGTAGGCCCGAGCTCCTATAATTCACCCCTCCACTTT.

The V gene is TRBV6-5, the J gene TRBJ2-1; a possible D gene is TRBD2 (7 bases). Germline V gives CDR1 MNHEY, CDR2 SVGAGI. With 2 bases removed from V and 2 bases from J, the gap between germline ends came to 13 bases. This CDR3 has 16 amino acids. The CDR3 reads CASSYVVGGPYNEQFF. CDR3 nucleotide sequence: TGTGCCAGCAGTTACGTAGTCGGGGGGCCCTACAATGAGCAGTTCTTC.